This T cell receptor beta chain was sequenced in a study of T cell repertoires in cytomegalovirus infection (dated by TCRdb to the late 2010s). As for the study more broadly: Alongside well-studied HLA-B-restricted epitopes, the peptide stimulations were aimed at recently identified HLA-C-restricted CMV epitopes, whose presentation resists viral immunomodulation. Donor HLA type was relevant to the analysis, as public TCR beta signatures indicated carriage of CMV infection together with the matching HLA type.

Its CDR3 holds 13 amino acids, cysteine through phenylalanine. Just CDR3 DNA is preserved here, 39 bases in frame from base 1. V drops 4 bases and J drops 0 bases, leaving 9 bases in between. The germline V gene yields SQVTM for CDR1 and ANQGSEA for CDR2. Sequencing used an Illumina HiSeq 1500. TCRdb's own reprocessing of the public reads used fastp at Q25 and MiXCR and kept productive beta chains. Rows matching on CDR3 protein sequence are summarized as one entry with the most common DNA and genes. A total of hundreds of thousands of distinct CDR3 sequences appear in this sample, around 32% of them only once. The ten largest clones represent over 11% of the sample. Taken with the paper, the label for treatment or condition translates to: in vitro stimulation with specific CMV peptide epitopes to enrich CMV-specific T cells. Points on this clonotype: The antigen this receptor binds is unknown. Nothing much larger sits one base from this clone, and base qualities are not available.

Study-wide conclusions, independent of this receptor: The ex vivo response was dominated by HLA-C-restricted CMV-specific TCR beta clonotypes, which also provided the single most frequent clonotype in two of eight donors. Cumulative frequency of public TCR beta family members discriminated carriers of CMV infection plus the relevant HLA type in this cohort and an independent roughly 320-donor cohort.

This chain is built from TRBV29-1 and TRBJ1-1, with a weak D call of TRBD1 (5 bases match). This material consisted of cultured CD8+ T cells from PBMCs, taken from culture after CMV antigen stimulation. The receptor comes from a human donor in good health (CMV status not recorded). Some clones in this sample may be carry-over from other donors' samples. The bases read TGCAGCGTTGTCGACAGCATGAACACTGAAGCTTTCTTT. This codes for CSVVDSMNTEAFF.